This TCR beta chain originates from a study of CXCR3-negative and CXCR3-positive naive CD8 T cells (dated by TCRdb to between 2019 and 2020). Background on the whole study: Roughly 140 million TRB reads were obtained in total, roughly 1.5 +/- 0.3 million reads per library. The diversity and physicochemical repertoire analyses included under 12 donors pooled from two independent experiments. Naive subsets from about five donors and memory cells from 3 donors were included in the TRBV-TRBJ cluster analysis. Points the paper makes about the study in general: TRBV-TRBJ usage was similar between naive CXCR3-negative and CXCR3-positive cells from the same donor, while memory cells showed distinct patterns. TRB CDR3s from CXCR3-positive naive cells showed higher hydrophobicity (lower Kidera factor 4), lower energy, and higher strength and volume indices than CXCR3-negative naive cells. Because surface CD5, which has been linked to self-reactivity in mice, was comparable between naive subsets, TCR interaction strength was also inferred from TRB CDR3 physicochemical properties. Both naive subsets had comparably high repertoire diversity, while memory CD8+ T cells had much lower repertoire diversity. CXCR3 expression partially decreased after cryopreservation, so most assays used freshly isolated PBMCs.

These reads were obtained on a NextSeq 550. The Human TCR Profiling Kit (MiLaboratory) was used to make UMI-labeled 5' RACE TRB cDNA libraries. The full amount of extracted RNA was used for cDNA synthesis, and the full amount of resulting cDNA was used for PCR amplification. The libraries were made side by side, with each library going through the same number of PCR cycles. Regarding the original processing steps: About 53,000 +/- 9,400 unique UMI-labeled TRB cDNA molecules per library were extracted with MIGEC and MiXCR, with at least two reads per UMI required. On average, approximately 40,000 +/- 10,000 functional in-frame TRB CDR3 nucleotide clonotypes lacking stop codons were found per library. After each sample was downsampled to 5000 UMI-labeled TRB molecules, VDJtools was used to calculate diversity metrics such as normalized Shannon-Wiener and Chao1. Clonotype-size-weighted physicochemical properties of the central five CDR3 residues (interaction energy, strength, volume and Kidera factor 4) were computed in VDJtools. The reads went through TCRdb reprocessing, and each CDR3 protein sequence gets one entry with no DNA. The V and J calls shown here were made by TCRdb, not taken from the authors' results. In this sample's table one finds more than 65,000 distinct CDR3 sequences. Around 1.5% of the sample lies in the top ten.

For every CD8+ T cell subset, a few hundred thousand cells were flow-sorted straight into RLT lysis buffer, and each subset was sorted in triplicate. Naive CD8+ T cells were defined stringently as CD45RO-CCR7+CD27+CD95- to exclude memory contaminants. Standard density gradient centrifugation was used to isolate peripheral blood mononuclear cells from buffy coats. Naive CXCR3-negative and CXCR3-positive CD8+ T cells were flow-sorted using a FACSAria III. Total RNA was extracted from sorted cells with an RNeasy Mini Kit. Taken from the germline V gene, the CDR1 and CDR2 loops are KGHSH and LQKENI. The CDR3 holds 15 amino acids from the cysteine to the phenylalanine. Only the protein is available. With respect to this clonotype: Its binding antigen is unknown.

Sequencing used naive CXCR3- CD8+ T cells from blood. In the paper's terms, the cell subset or site label means: CD45RO-CCR7+CD27+CD95- naive CD8+ T cells lacking CXCR3 (TNR3-). Rearrangement joined TRBV18 to TRBJ2-2; TCRdb's D gene call, TRBD1, goes unchecked for lack of DNA. The clonotype originates from a human donor in good health. Some clones in this sample may be carry-over from other donors' samples. This receptor carries the CDR3 CASSPSTTGAGELFF.